The 21 T cell receptor beta chains below were found in one sample sequenced in a study of T cells in Graves' hyperthyroidism and ophthalmopathy. Amplification yielded TCR beta CDR3 regions, with RNA transcripts as the source. TCR CDR3 underwent first-round RT-PCR with the HTBI primer set. TCRdb independently ran MiXCR on the multiplex PCR reads; one entry per CDR3 protein. The sample includes about 590,000 distinct CDR3 sequences, around a sixth of them seen just once. The material sequenced was blood. The receptor set was obtained from a young woman with Graves' hyperthyroidism.

This clonotype was detected a few times. The chain links TRBV5-1 to TRBJ1-2; D is ambiguous. V lost 5 bases, J lost 0 bases, and 14 bases lay in between. The CDR3 is 15 residues long. Per germline, CDR1 SGHRS and CDR2 YFSETQ. CDR3 nucleotide sequence: TGCGCCAGCAGGTCACCCGGATTATCTAACTATGGCTACACCTTC. The encoded protein is CASRSPGLSNYGYTF.

This clonotype was observed at least ten times. This rearrangement joins TRBV5-1 to TRBJ2-5; unclear D gene. Trimming removed 0 bases from V and 5 bases from J, with 11 bases in between. The CDR3 is made up of 14 amino acids. Germline assignment: CDR1 SGHRS and CDR2 YFSETQ. The CDR3 loop reads CASSLVDLEETQYF. The CDR3 DNA follows: TGCGCCAGCAGCTTGGTGGACCTGGAGGAGACCCAGTACTTC.

The V and J genes are TRBV20-1 and TRBJ1-5; TRBD1 might be the D (5 bases). The germline V gene encodes CDR1 DFQATT and CDR2 SNEGSKA (reference sequence). V lost 0 bases, J lost 1 base, and 10 bases lay in between. The CDR3 loop spans 15 amino acids. This CDR3 is CSARDLRDSNQPQHF. For the CDR3, the DNA is TGCAGTGCTAGAGATCTCAGGGACAGCAATCAGCCCCAGCATTTT.

This clonotype was observed at least ten times. The genes are TRBV15 and TRBJ2-7; tentatively, D is TRBD2 (6 bases). V was clipped by 0 bases and J by 0 bases, with 15 bases between them. Germline-derived CDR1 and CDR2 are LNHNV and YYDKDF (reference sequence). This CDR3 comprises 17 residues. The CDR3 DNA follows: TGTGCCACCAGCAGAGACTTGGGCGGGACCTCCTCCTACGAGCAGTACTTC. The encoded protein is CATSRDLGGTSSYEQYF.

This clonotype was seen ten or more times. The chain joins TRBV7-2 to TRBJ2-3; D is unresolved. Germline-derived CDR1 and CDR2 are SGHTA and FQGNSA. This CDR3 is 11 amino acids long. V was shortened by 2 bases and J by 3 bases, with 0 bases between the two germline ends. CDR3 coding DNA: TGTGCCAGCAGCTTAACAGATACGCAGTATTTT. It specifies CASSLTDTQYF.

J is TRBJ2-1 and V is TRBV6-2 or TRBV6-3; possible D gene TRBD1, 5 bases. Deletions cut 6 bases from V and 6 bases from J, with 18 bases between. This CDR3 comprises 15 residues. Germline values: CDR1 MNHEY, CDR2 SVGEGT. The CDR3 DNA is TGTGCCAGCAGCCTCGGACACGTTGGGGCCAATGAGCAGTTCTTC. Its protein is CASSLGHVGANEQFF.

This clonotype was counted at least ten times. An end of the junction differs from the germline gene, which may be a read error. J is TRBJ2-7 and V is TRBV7-7, with D perhaps matching TRBD1 or TRBD2 (10 bases each). CDR1 is SSHAT, CDR2 FNYEAQ, per germline (reference sequence). This CDR3 is 15 amino acids long. CDR3: CASSLAGGQGYEQYF. DNA of the CDR3: TGTGCTAGCAGCTTAGCGGGGGGACAGGGGTACGAGCAGTACTTC.

This clonotype was seen a few times. The chain recombines TRBV14 with TRBJ2-7, with 7 bases aligning to TRBD1. In germline, CDR1 is SGHDN, CDR2 FVKESK. V was pared by 3 bases and J by 2 bases, with 7 bases of the junction left unmatched. The CDR3 consists of 15 residues. CDR3 nucleotides: TGTGCCAGCAGCCAGAGACAGGGAATCCCCTACGAGCAGTACTTC. Translated, it gives CASSQRQGIPYEQYF. The entire variable domain, with the rest obtained from reference TRBV14 and TRBJ2-7, is as follows: EAGVTQFPSHSVIEKGQTVTLRCDPISGHDNLYWYRRVMGKEIKFLLHFVKESKQDESGMPNNRFLAERTGGTYSTLKVQPAELEDSGVYFCASSQRQGIPYEQYFGPGTRLTVT.

This clonotype was observed a few times. The rearrangement uses TRBV19 and TRBJ1-1; no definite D call. This CDR3 comprises 14 residues. Germline assignment: CDR1 LNHDA and CDR2 SQIVND (reference sequence). Trimming removed 0 bases from V and 6 bases from J, with 11 bases in between. CDR3: CASSIEHRGPEAFF. The CDR3 DNA is TGTGCCAGTAGTATAGAACACCGAGGGCCTGAAGCTTTCTTT.

Many counts were recorded for this clonotype. CDR3 in amino acids: CAISPSATNEQYF. CDR3 DNA sequence: TGTGCCATCAGTCCCTCCGCGACCAACGAGCAGTACTTC. V and J are TRBV10-3 and TRBJ2-7; D not certain. The CDR3 runs 13 residues. The germline V gene has CDR1 ENHRY and CDR2 SYGVKD. V dropped 5 bases and J dropped 5 bases, with 13 bases sitting between them.

Ten or more counts support this clonotype. V is TRBV7-2 and J is TRBJ2-3; D could derive from TRBD1 or TRBD2 (5 bases each). Trimming took 5 bases from V and 5 from J, leaving 14 bases between them. Germline lookup yields CDR1 SGHTA and CDR2 FQGNSA. The CDR3 length is 14 residues. CDR3 sequence (DNA): TGTGCCAGCAGCGCCGAGGGAAGGGGAGATACGCAGTATTTT. It codes for CASSAEGRGDTQYF. Together with reference TRBV7-2 and TRBJ2-3, the CDR3 gives the full variable domain: GAGVSQSPSNKVTEKGKDVELRCDPISGHTALYWYRQSLGQGLEFLIYFQGNSAPDKSGLPSDRFSAERTGGSVSTLTIQRTQQEDSAVYLCASSAEGRGDTQYFGPGTRLTVL.

This clonotype has just a few counts. The chain carries TRBV18 and TRBJ1-1; D gene uncertain. The germline V and J ends were trimmed by 2 bases and 0 bases, with 16 bases remaining between them. The CDR3 sequence is 17 residues long. Per germline, CDR1 KGHSH and CDR2 LQKENI. CDR3 residues: CASSPSRSAKMNTEAFF. CDR3 bases: TGTGCCAGCTCACCATCAAGATCCGCTAAAATGAACACTGAAGCTTTCTTT. Variable domain in full (rest from reference TRBV18 and TRBJ1-1): NAGVMQNPRHLVRRRGQEARLRCSPMKGHSHVYWYRQLPEEGLKFMVYLQKENIIDESGMPKERFSAEFPKEGPSILRIQQVVRGDSAAYFCASSPSRSAKMNTEAFFGQGTRLTVV.

This sequence joins TRBV19 and TRBJ2-1; 10 positions agree with TRBD2. The CDR3 length is 16 residues. The germline CDR1 and CDR2 sequences are LNHDA and SQIVND (reference sequence). V trimming: 7 bases; J trimming: 8 bases; junction bases outside the gene matches: 14. CDR3 DNA: TGTGCCAGTAAGGACTGGAGTAGCGGGAGGATTGATGAGCAGTTCTTC. This sequence encodes CASKDWSSGRIDEQFF.

This clonotype was seen ten or more times. This chain connects TRBV20-1 to TRBJ1-5; D may be TRBD1 (5 bases). Looked up from germline, CDR1 is DFQATT and CDR2 is SNEGSKA (reference sequence). The CDR3 length is 15 residues. Trimming left V 5 bases short and J 0 bases short, with 14 bases between. This CDR3 is CSAHRDENSNQPQHF. CDR3 in DNA: TGCAGTGCTCACCGGGACGAGAATAGCAATCAGCCCCAGCATTTT.

The sample holds many counts of this clonotype. The chain combines TRBV6-1 with TRBJ2-3, with 12 bases identical to TRBD2. The CDR3 consists of 17 residues. Per the germline V gene, CDR1 is MNHNS and CDR2 is SASEGT. Trimming at V came to 5 bases and at J to 2 bases, leaving 8 bases not matched to a gene. CDR3 bases: TGTGCCAGCAGTTCCCGACTAGCGGGAGAGACCACAGATACGCAGTATTTT. Amino acid sequence: CASSSRLAGETTDTQYF.

This clonotype was recorded many times. The chain has TRBV12-3 or TRBV12-4 and TRBJ2-1; weak D call: TRBD1 (6 bases). Trimming pared 2 bases from V and 8 bases from J, leaving 10 bases between. The CDR3 totals 13 residues. The CDR3 DNA follows: TGTGCCAGCAGTTTATTACAGGGCCATGAGCAGTTCTTC. Translating gives CASSLLQGHEQFF.

This clonotype was recorded at least ten times. The V gene is TRBV20-1, the J gene TRBJ2-5, with unresolved D. From germline, CDR1 is DFQATT and CDR2 SNEGSKA (reference sequence). This CDR3 has 16 amino acids. The V end was cut by 0 bases, the J end by 4 bases, with 18 bases between. In DNA form, the CDR3 reads TGCAGTGCTAGAGACGACCGGGCAGCCTTGGGAGAGACCCAGTACTTC. Translated: CSARDDRAALGETQYF.

This clonotype was counted ten times or more. V gene TRBV28 combines with J gene TRBJ1-2, with 8 bases aligning to TRBD1. Germline CDR1 is MDHEN and CDR2 is SYDVKM. The CDR3 has 15 residues. The J segment lost 4 bases and the V segment lost 3 bases, leaving 7 bases of the junction unmatched. CDR3 coding DNA: TGTGCCAGCAGTTTCCAGGGGGCGGGGAGCTATGGCTACACCTTC. Its protein product is CASSFQGAGSYGYTF.

This clonotype was detected many times. The V call is TRBV20-1, the J call TRBJ1-1; D gene unclear. The V end lost 6 bases, the J end lost 3 bases, and 14 bases lay between the germline ends. From germline, CDR1 is DFQATT and CDR2 SNEGSKA (reference sequence). The CDR3 runs 13 residues. The CDR3 DNA reads TGCAGTGCGAACGGAGGAAGATACACTGAAGCTTTCTTT. Translating gives CSANGGRYTEAFF.

At least ten counts were recorded for this clonotype. The chain links TRBV12-3 or TRBV12-4 to TRBJ2-1, with 11 bases identical to TRBD2. The CDR3 contains 16 residues. Trimming at V came to 3 bases and at J to 6 bases, leaving 7 bases not matched to a gene. The DNA of the CDR3 is TGTGCCAGCAGTTTGAGCAGGGGACTAGCGGCCAATGAGCAGTTCTTC. Encoded protein: CASSLSRGLAANEQFF.

This clonotype came up a few times. This chain joins TRBV29-1 and TRBJ2-3, with a weak D call TRBD1 (5 bases). V shed 7 bases and J shed 6 bases, with 17 bases lying between them. Germline assignment: CDR1 SQVTM and CDR2 ANQGSEA. The CDR3 length is 13 residues. The DNA for the CDR3 is TGCAGCGCAAACAGGATGATAGGGGATACGCAGTATTTT. This gives the protein CSANRMIGDTQYF.